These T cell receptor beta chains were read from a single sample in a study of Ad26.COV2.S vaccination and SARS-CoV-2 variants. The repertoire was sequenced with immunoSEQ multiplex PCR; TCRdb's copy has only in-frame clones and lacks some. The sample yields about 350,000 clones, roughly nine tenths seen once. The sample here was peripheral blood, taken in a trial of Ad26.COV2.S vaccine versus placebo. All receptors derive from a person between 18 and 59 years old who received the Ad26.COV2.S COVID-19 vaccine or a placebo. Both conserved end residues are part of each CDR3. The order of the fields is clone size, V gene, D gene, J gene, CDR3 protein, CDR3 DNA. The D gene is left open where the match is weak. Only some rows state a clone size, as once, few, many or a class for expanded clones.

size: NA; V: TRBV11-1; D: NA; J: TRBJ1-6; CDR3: CASSVRPGNSPLHF; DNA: TGTGCCAGCAGTGTCCGTCCGGGTAATTCACCCCTCCACTTT
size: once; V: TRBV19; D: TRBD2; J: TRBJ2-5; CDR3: CASAPRTSGSGETQYF; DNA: TGTGCCAGTGCACCCCGGACTAGCGGGAGTGGGGAGACCCAGTACTTC
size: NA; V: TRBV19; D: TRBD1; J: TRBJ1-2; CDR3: CASSPYRGRVDYGYTF; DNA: TGTGCCAGTAGTCCCTACAGGGGGCGCGTGGACTATGGCTACACCTTC
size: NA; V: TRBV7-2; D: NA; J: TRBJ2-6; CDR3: CASSFPSGANVLTF; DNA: TGTGCCAGCAGCTTTCCCTCTGGGGCCAACGTCCTGACTTTC
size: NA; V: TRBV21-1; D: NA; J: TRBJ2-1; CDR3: CASSSGGKYNEQFF; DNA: TGTGCCAGCAGCTCAGGCGGGAAATACAATGAGCAGTTCTTC
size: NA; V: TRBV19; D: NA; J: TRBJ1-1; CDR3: CASRDRSMNTEAFF; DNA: TGTGCCAGTAGGGACAGAAGCATGAACACTGAAGCTTTCTTT
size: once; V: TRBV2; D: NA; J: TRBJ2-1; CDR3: CASSEGVVPYNEQFF; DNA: TGTGCCAGCAGTGAAGGGGTAGTCCCCTACAATGAGCAGTTCTTC
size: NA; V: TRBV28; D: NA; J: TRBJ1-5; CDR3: CASSLWGRGGQPQHF; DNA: TGTGCCAGCAGTTTATGGGGCCGGGGCGGGCAGCCCCAGCATTTT
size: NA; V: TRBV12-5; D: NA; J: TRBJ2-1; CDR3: CASGLTGRGPYNEQFF; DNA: TGTGCTAGTGGTTTAACGGGGCGGGGGCCTTACAATGAGCAGTTCTTC
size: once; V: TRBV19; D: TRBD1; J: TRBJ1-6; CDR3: CASSTGQGSNSPLHF; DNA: TGTGCCAGTAGTACTGGACAGGGCTCTAATTCACCCCTCCACTTT
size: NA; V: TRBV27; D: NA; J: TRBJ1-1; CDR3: CASSLTGVRFTEAFF; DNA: TGTGCCAGCAGTTTAACGGGGGTAAGGTTCACTGAAGCTTTCTTT
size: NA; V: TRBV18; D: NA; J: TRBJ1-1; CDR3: CASSPGLTAGTEAFF; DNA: TGTGCCAGCTCACCGGGGTTGACCGCGGGCACTGAAGCTTTCTTT
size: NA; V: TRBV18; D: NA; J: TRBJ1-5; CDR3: CASSPPGGYSNQPQHF; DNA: TGTGCCAGCTCACCACCGGGCGGTTATAGCAATCAGCCCCAGCATTTT
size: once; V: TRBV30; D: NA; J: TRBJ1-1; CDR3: CAWSLRAGNTEAFF; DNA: TGTGCCTGGAGTCTAAGGGCCGGGAACACTGAAGCTTTCTTT
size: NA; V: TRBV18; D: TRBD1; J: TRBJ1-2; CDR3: CASSPSQDRARYGYTF; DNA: TGTGCCAGCTCACCCAGTCAAGACAGGGCTCGATATGGCTACACCTTC
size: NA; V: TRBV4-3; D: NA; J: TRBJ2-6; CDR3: CASSQDRAAAGANVLTF; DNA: TGCGCCAGCAGCCAAGATCGGGCAGCCGCTGGGGCCAACGTCCTGACTTTC
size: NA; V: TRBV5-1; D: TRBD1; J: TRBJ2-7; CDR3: CASSKGQGLYEQYF; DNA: TGCGCCAGCAGCAAGGGACAGGGCCTCTACGAGCAGTACTTC
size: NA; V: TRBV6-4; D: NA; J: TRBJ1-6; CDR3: CATPTGPSNSPLHF; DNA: TGTGCCACACCCACAGGGCCCTCAAATTCACCCCTCCACTTT
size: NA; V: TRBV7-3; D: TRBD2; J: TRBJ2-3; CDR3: CASRKQSGGTDTQYF; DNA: TGTGCCAGCAGGAAACAGAGCGGGGGCACAGATACGCAGTATTTT
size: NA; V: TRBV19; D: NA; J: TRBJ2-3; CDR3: CASKRTAASTDTQYF; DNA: TGTGCCAGTAAACGGACGGCAGCTAGCACAGATACGCAGTATTTT
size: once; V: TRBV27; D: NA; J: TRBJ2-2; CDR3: CASSFLGRQTNTGELFF; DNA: TGTGCCAGCAGTTTCTTGGGTAGACAAACGAACACCGGGGAGCTGTTTTTT
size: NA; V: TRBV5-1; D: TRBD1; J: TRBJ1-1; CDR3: CASRRGQGAINTEAFF; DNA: TGCGCCAGCAGGCGGGGACAGGGGGCCATAAACACTGAAGCTTTCTTT
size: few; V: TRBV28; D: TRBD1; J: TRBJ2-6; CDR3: CASSPGTVSGANVLTF; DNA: TGTGCCAGCAGCCCTGGGACAGTCTCTGGGGCCAACGTCCTGACTTTC
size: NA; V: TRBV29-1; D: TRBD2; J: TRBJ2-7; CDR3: CSVESGGGYEQYF; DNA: TGCAGCGTTGAATCGGGAGGGGGCTACGAGCAGTACTTC
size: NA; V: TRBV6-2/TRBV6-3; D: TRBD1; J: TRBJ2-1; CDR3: CASNPGQTLQFF; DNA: TGTGCCAGCAACCCGGGACAGACCCTCCAGTTCTTC
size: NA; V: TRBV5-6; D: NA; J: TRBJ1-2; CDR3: CASSLTGMNYGYTF; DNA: TGTGCCAGCAGCTTGACAGGCATGAACTATGGCTACACCTTC
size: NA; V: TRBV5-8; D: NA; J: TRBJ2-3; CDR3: CASSTTDTQYF; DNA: TGTGCCAGCAGCACCACAGATACGCAGTATTTT
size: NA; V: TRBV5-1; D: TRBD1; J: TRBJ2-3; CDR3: CASSLVGQGVGTDTQYF; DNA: TGCGCCAGCAGCCTGGTGGGACAGGGCGTGGGCACAGATACGCAGTATTTT
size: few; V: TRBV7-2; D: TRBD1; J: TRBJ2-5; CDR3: CASSSRTGGRETQYF; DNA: TGTGCCAGCAGCTCTCGGACAGGGGGGAGAGAGACCCAGTACTTC
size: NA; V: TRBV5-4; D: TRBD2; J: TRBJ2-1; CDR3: CASGRAFNDEQFF; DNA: TGTGCCAGCGGGAGGGCCTTTAACGATGAGCAGTTCTTC
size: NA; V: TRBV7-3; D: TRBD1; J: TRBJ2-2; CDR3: CASSPRDRFTGELFF; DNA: TGTGCCAGCAGCCCCCGGGACAGGTTCACCGGGGAGCTGTTTTTT
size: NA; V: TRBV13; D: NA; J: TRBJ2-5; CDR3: CASSEPLQGPETQYF; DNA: TGTGCCAGCAGCGAACCCCTACAGGGCCCAGAGACCCAGTACTTC
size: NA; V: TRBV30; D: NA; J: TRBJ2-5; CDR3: CATPGWGQETQYF; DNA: TGTGCCACCCCGGGGTGGGGCCAAGAGACCCAGTACTTC
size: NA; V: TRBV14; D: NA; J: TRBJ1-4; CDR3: CASSQGARRDEKLFF; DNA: TGTGCCAGCAGCCAAGGCGCAAGAAGAGATGAAAAACTGTTTTTT
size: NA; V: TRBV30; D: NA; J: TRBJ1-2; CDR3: CAWSFTGTSWSVDYGYTF; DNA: TGTGCCTGGAGTTTTACAGGGACCTCATGGTCTGTCGATTATGGCTACACCTTC
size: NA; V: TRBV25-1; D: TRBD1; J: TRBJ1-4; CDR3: CASSLRTGGNEKLFF; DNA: TGTGCCAGCAGCCTCAGGACAGGGGGAAATGAAAAACTGTTTTTT
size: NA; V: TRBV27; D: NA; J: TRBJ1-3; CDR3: CASSLAGGNTIYF; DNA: TGTGCCAGCAGTTTAGCCGGGGGAAACACCATATATTTT
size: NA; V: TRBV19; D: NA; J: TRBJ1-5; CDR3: CASNGRQQDTNQPQHF; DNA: TGTGCCAGTAATGGCCGCCAACAAGACACGAACCAGCCCCAGCATTTT
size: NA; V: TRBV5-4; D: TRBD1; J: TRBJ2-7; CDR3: CASTRTGGNEQYF; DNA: TGTGCCAGCACCAGGACAGGGGGTAACGAGCAGTACTTC
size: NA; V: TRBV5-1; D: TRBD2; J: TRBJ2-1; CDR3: CASSSLTMTSGGNEQFF; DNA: TGCGCCAGCAGCTCACTAACCATGACTAGCGGGGGCAATGAGCAGTTCTTC
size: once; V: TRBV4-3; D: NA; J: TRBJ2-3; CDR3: CASSQEGVKARKGTQYF; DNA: TGCGCCAGCAGCCAAGAAGGGGTAAAGGCTCGCAAGGGTACGCAGTATTTT
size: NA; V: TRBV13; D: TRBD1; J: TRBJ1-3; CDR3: CASREGTVKLSGNTIYF; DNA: TGTGCCAGCAGAGAAGGGACAGTAAAACTCTCTGGAAACACCATATATTTT
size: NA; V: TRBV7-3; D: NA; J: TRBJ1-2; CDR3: CASSLSQGYGYTF; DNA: TGTGCCAGCAGCTTGTCCCAGGGCTATGGCTACACCTTC
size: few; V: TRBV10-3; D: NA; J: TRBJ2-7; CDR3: CAISDRGTPDEKQYF; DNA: TGTGCCATCAGTGACCGGGGGACACCCGACGAAAAGCAGTACTTC
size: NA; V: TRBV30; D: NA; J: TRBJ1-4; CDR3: CAWSVTGVGEKLFF; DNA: TGTGCCTGGAGTGTAACGGGGGTCGGGGAAAAACTGTTTTTT
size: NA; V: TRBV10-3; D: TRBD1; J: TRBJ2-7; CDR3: CAISGQGEYEQYF; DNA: TGTGCCATCAGTGGACAGGGGGAGTACGAGCAGTACTTC
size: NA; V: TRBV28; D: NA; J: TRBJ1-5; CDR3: CASSFGNQPQHF; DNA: TGTGCCAGCAGTTTTGGCAATCAGCCCCAGCATTTT
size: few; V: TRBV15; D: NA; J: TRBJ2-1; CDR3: CATRRGRGGYNEQFF; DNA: TGTGCCACCAGGAGAGGGAGAGGGGGGTACAATGAGCAGTTCTTC
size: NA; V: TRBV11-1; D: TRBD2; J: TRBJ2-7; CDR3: CASSLDRGSYEQYF; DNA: TGTGCCAGCAGCTTAGATCGCGGGAGCTACGAGCAGTACTTC
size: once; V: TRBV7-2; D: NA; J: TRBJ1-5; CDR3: CASSSTWGLNQPQHF; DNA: TGTGCCAGCAGCTCCACTTGGGGGTTGAATCAGCCCCAGCATTTT
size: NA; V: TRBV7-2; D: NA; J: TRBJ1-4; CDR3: CASSLEGLGTEKLFF; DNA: TGTGCCAGCAGCTTAGAGGGACTCGGGACGGAAAAACTGTTTTTT
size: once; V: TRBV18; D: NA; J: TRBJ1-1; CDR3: CASSPKAPSMNTEAFF; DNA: TGTGCCAGCTCCCCAAAGGCCCCCTCTATGAACACTGAAGCTTTCTTT
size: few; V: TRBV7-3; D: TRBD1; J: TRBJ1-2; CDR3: CASSPASGGGYGYTF; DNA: TGTGCCAGCAGCCCAGCGTCAGGGGGGGGCTATGGCTACACCTTC
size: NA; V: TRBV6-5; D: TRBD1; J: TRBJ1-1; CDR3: CASSLTGGEAFF; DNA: TGTGCCAGCAGTTTGACAGGGGGTGAGGCTTTCTTT
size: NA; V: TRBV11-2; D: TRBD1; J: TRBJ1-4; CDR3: CASSLGPGTGGATNEKLFF; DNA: TGTGCCAGCAGCTTAGGACCTGGGACAGGTGGAGCGACTAATGAAAAACTGTTTTTT